The 15 T cell receptor beta chains below all came from one sample that was sequenced in a study of T cell changes during pregnancy in multiple sclerosis. This table comes from immunoSEQ multiplex PCR, and its TCRdb copy is limited to in-frame clones, with some not included. The table shows 30,000 to 35,000 clones, with roughly 90% occurring only once. This sample comprised CD8+ T cells from peripheral blood mononuclear cells, obtained in the third trimester of pregnancy. All receptors derive from a female donor with multiple sclerosis, enrolled in a pregnancy study.

This clone was seen many times. The gene calls are TRBV5-5 and TRBJ1-5, with 7 bases aligning to TRBD1. Germline CDR1 reads SGHKS; CDR2 reads YYEKEE (reference sequence). Germline trimming cut 4 bases from V and 4 bases from J; bases unmatched to any gene: 8. The CDR3 sequence is 15 residues long. The CDR3 nucleotides read TGTGCCAGCAGCGCTAGACAGGGCGGTAATCAGCCCCAGCATTTT. This codes for CASSARQGGNQPQHF.

V gene TRBV19 combines with J gene TRBJ1-3; 7 nucleotides match TRBD1. Looked up from germline, CDR1 is LNHDA and CDR2 is SQIVND (reference sequence). V lost 7 bases, J lost 2 bases, and 5 bases stayed unmatched. CDR3 length: 14 residues. The CDR3 region has the DNA TGTGCCAGTAATGGGGGACAGACTGGAAACACCATATATTTT. Translated, it gives CASNGGQTGNTIYF.

The chain recombines TRBV30 with TRBJ2-1; TRBD2 aligns across 12 bases. The CDR3 spans 15 residues. Germline loops: CDR1 GTSNPN, CDR2 SVGIG (reference sequence). The trim removed 3 bases at V and 9 bases at J, leaving 9 bases unmatched. Here the CDR3 DNA reads TGTGCCTGGAGAGCTAGCGGGGGGGCTCTCAGTGAGCAGTTCTTC. Its protein product is CAWRASGGALSEQFF.

The rearrangement joins TRBV4-1 to TRBJ2-5, with 9 bases fitting TRBD1. Looked up from germline, CDR1 is MGHRA and CDR2 is YSYEKL. The J segment lost 5 bases and the V segment lost 1 base, leaving 8 bases of the junction unmatched. The CDR3 length is 16 residues. The CDR3 loop reads CASSQVPGQGQETQYF. In DNA form, the CDR3 reads TGCGCCAGCAGCCAAGTACCGGGACAGGGACAGGAGACCCAGTACTTC.

The V call is TRBV7-3, the J call TRBJ1-1, with 7 bases aligning to TRBD1. The junction had 1 base not matched to a gene; V was cut back by 0 bases and J by 3 bases. The germline CDR1 and CDR2 sequences are SGHTA and FQGTGA. The CDR3 is made up of 14 amino acids. The CDR3 is CASSLTGGDTEAFF. In DNA, the CDR3 is TGTGCCAGCAGCTTAACAGGGGGCGACACTGAAGCTTTCTTT.

This clone showed up just once. This sequence joins TRBV6-5 and TRBJ1-1; D possibly corresponds to TRBD1 (5 bases). Germline V gene lookup returns CDR1 MNHEY and CDR2 SVGAGI. CDR3 size: 14 residues. The V end was cut by 7 bases, the J end by 1 base, with 13 bases between. The CDR3 nucleotides read TGTGCCAGCATCCTTTGGGGGGAGAACACTGAAGCTTTCTTT. Protein product: CASILWGENTEAFF.

The chain employs TRBV4-3 and TRBJ2-2; D is possibly TRBD1 (5 bases). Trimming removed 3 bases from V and 5 bases from J, with 7 bases in between. This CDR3 region has 13 residues. CDR1 and CDR2 (germline): LGHNA, YSLEER. CDR3 sequence (DNA): TGCGCCAGCAGCCACAGGGCTACCGGGGAGCTGTTTTTT. Translated, it gives CASSHRATGELFF.

The chain employs TRBV19 and TRBJ2-7; 11 bases are shared with TRBD1. The V gene end was trimmed by 3 bases and the J gene end by 4 bases; junction bases not matched to a gene: 5. This CDR3 has 15 residues. The germline V gene encodes CDR1 LNHDA and CDR2 SQIVND (reference sequence). The CDR3, as DNA: TGTGCCAGTAGTATCTGGACAGGGGGCGAGTACGAGCAGTACTTC. Encoded protein: CASSIWTGGEYEQYF.

The chain joins TRBV5-6 to TRBJ1-2; D might be TRBD1 (6 bases). Germline V CDR1 and CDR2: SGHDT, YYEEEE. The CDR3 is made up of 12 amino acids. V was clipped by 4 bases and J by 8 bases, with 12 bases between them. In DNA, the CDR3 is TGTGCCAGCAGCCTACAGGGACGGGGCTACACCTTC. It encodes CASSLQGRGYTF.

This chain links TRBV5-4 with TRBJ2-2; 8 bases map to TRBD1. The germline CDR1 and CDR2 sequences are SGHNT and YYREEE (reference sequence). CDR3 length: 16 residues. V was pared by 0 bases and J by 4 bases, with 5 bases of the junction left unmatched. The CDR3 spells CASSLGRQGSTGELFF. The CDR3 DNA reads TGTGCCAGCAGCTTGGGCCGACAGGGGAGCACCGGGGAGCTGTTTTTT.

The V call is TRBV2, the J call TRBJ2-1; 8 bases are a match to TRBD2. Unmatched junction bases numbered 15, after V lost 11 bases and J lost 6 bases. The CDR3 has 15 residues. Germline V gives CDR1 SNHLY, CDR2 FYNNEI. The CDR3 reads CAAGVEERGINEQFF. The CDR3 nucleotides read TGTGCCGCGGGGGTGGAGGAGCGGGGGATCAATGAGCAGTTCTTC.

The chain carries TRBV6-1 and TRBJ1-1; D remains unclear. CDR3 length: 14 amino acids. V gave up 4 bases and J gave up 5 bases, with 14 bases separating them. Looked up from germline, CDR1 is MNHNS and CDR2 is SASEGT. CDR3 coding DNA: TGTGCCAGCAGTGTCTCCCACCGGGGAACTGAAGCTTTCTTT. Its translation: CASSVSHRGTEAFF.

The chain carries TRBV7-6 and TRBJ2-5; 8 bases match TRBD1. The CDR3 is 13 residues long. The V gene end was trimmed by 5 bases and the J gene end by 5 bases; junction bases not matched to a gene: 4. Per germline, CDR1 SGHVS and CDR2 FNYEAQ. The CDR3 loop is CASSPRGRETQYF. Here the CDR3 DNA reads TGTGCCAGCAGCCCCAGGGGGCGGGAGACCCAGTACTTC. The whole variable domain, remainder taken from reference TRBV7-6 and TRBJ2-5, is GAGVSQSPRYKVTKRGQDVALRCDPISGHVSLYWYRQALGQGPEFLTYFNYEAQQDKSGLPNDRFSAERPEGSISTLTIQRTEQRDSAMYRCASSPRGRETQYFGPGTRLLVL.

The V gene is TRBV27, the J gene TRBJ1-1, with TRBD1 matching 7 bases. The CDR3 contains 14 residues. Germline V gives CDR1 MNHEY, CDR2 SMNVEV (reference sequence). Trimming took 5 bases from V and 4 from J; bases not matched to a gene: 7. DNA for the CDR3: TGTGCCAGCAGTCCACTCCAGGGGGGCACTGAAGCTTTCTTT. Amino acid sequence: CASSPLQGGTEAFF.

The chain recombines TRBV20-1 with TRBJ2-5; 7 bases map to TRBD2. The CDR3 runs to 11 residues. The germline V gene encodes CDR1 DFQATT and CDR2 SNEGSKA (reference sequence). CDR3 in amino acids: CSGRFQETQYF. As DNA, the CDR3 is TGCAGCGGGAGGTTCCAAGAGACCCAGTACTTC.